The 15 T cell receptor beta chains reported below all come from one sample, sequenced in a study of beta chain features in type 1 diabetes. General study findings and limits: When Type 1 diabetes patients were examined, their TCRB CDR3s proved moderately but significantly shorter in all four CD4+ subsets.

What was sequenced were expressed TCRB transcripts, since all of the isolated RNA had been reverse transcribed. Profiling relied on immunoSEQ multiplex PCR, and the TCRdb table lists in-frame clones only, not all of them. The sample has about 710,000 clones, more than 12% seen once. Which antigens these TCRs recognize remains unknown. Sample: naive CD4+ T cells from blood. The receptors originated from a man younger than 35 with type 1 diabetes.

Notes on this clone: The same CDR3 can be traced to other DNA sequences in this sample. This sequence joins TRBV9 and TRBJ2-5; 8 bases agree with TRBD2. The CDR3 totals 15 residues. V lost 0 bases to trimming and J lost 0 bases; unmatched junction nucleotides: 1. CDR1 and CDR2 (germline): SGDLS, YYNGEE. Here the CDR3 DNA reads TGTGCCAGCAGCGTAGCGGGGGGGAACCAAGAGACCCAGTACTTC. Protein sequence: CASSVAGGNQETQYF.

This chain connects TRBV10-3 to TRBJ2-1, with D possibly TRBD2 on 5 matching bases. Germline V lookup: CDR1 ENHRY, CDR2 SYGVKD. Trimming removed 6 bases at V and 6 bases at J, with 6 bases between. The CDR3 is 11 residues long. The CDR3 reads CAIRGSNEQFF. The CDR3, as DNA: TGTGCCATCAGAGGGAGCAATGAGCAGTTCTTC.

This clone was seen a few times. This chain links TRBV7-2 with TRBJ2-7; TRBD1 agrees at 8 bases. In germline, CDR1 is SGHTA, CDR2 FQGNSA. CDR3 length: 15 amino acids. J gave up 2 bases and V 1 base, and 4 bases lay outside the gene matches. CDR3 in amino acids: CASSLVLDRAYEQYF. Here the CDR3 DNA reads TGTGCCAGCAGCTTAGTACTGGACAGGGCCTACGAGCAGTACTTC.

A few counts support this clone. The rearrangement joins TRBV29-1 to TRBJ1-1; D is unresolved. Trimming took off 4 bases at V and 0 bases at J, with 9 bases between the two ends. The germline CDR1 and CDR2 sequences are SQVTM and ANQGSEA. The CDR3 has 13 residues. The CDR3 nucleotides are TGCAGCGTTGCGAGACGGCTGAACACTGAAGCTTTCTTT. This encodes CSVARRLNTEAFF.

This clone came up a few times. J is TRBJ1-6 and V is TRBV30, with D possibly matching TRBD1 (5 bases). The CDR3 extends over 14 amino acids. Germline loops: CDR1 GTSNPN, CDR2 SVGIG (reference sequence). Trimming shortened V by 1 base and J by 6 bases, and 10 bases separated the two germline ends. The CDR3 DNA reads TGTGCCTGGAGTGGGGGGGTAGGTAATTCACCCCTCCACTTT. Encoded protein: CAWSGGVGNSPLHF. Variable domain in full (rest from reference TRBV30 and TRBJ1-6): SQTIHQWPATLVQPVGSPLSLECTVEGTSNPNLYWYRQAAGRGLQLLFYSVGIGQISSEVPQNLSASRPQDRQFILSSKKLLLSDSGFYLCAWSGGVGNSPLHFGNGTRLTVT.

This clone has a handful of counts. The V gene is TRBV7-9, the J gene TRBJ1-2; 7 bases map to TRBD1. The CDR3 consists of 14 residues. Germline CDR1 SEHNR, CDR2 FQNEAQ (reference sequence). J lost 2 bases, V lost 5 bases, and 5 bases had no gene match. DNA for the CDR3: TGTGCCAGCAGCGACAGGGTAGAGAACTATGGCTACACCTTC. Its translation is CASSDRVENYGYTF.

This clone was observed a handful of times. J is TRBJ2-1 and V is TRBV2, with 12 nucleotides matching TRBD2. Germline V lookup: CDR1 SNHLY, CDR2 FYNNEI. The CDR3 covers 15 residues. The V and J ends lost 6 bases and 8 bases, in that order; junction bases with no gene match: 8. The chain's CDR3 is CASSLLAGGTDEQFF. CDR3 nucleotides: TGTGCCAGCAGCCTCCTAGCGGGGGGGACCGATGAGCAGTTCTTC.

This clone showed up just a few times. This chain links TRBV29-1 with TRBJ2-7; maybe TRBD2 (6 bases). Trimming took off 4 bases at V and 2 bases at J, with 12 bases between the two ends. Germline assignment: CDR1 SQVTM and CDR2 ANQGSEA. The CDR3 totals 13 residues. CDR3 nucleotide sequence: TGCAGCGTTGGGGGCGGGATCCCCTACGAGCAGTACTTC. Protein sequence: CSVGGGIPYEQYF.

The CDR3 reads CASRSRRGNTEAFF. The CDR3 bases are TGTGCCAGCAGGTCCCGGCGGGGCAACACTGAAGCTTTCTTT. The rearrangement joins TRBV7-2 to TRBJ1-1, with D possibly being TRBD1 (5 bases). CDR3 size: 14 residues. Germline V gene sequence: CDR1 SGHTA, CDR2 FQGNSA. V was trimmed by 6 bases and J by 2 bases, leaving 13 bases between them. The whole variable domain, remainder taken from reference TRBV7-2 and TRBJ1-1, is GAGVSQSPSNKVTEKGKDVELRCDPISGHTALYWYRQSLGQGLEFLIYFQGNSAPDKSGLPSDRFSAERTGGSVSTLTIQRTQQEDSAVYLCASRSRRGNTEAFFGQGTRLTVV.

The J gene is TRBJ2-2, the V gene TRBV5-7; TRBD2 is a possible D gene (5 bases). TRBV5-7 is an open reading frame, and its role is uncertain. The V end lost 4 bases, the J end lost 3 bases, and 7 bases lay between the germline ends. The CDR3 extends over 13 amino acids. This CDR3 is CASSPGDTGELFF. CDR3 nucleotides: TGTGCCAGCAGCCCCGGGGACACCGGGGAGCTGTTTTTT.

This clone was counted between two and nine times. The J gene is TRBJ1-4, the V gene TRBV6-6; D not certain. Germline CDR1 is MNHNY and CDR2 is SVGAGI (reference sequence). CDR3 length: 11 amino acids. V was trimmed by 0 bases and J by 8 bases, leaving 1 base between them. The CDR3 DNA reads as TGTGCCAGCAGTTACTCAGAAAAACTGTTTTTT. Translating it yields CASSYSEKLFF.

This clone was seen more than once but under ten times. The CDR3 region has the DNA TGTGCCTATGGGCCCCGGATTGAAGAGACCCAGTACTTC. Its translation: CAYGPRIEETQYF. The V and J genes are TRBV30 and TRBJ2-5; no clear D. Between the trimmed V and J ends, which lost 7 bases and 3 bases, there was a span of 15 bases. The length of the CDR3 is 13 residues. CDR1 is GTSNPN, CDR2 SVGIG, per germline (reference sequence).

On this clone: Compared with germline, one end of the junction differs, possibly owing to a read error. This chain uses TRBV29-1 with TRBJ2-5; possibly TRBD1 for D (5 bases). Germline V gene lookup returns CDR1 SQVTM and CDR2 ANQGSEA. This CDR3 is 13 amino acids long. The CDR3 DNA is TGCAGCGTGGAAGCCCAGGGTGGAGAGACCCAGTACTTC. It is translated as CSVEAQGGETQYF. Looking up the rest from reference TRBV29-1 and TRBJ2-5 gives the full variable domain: SAVISQKPSRDICQRGTSLTIQCQVDSQVTMMFWYRQQPGQSLTLIATANQGSEATYESGFVIDKFPISRPNLTFSTLTVSNMSPEDSSIYLCSVEAQGGETQYFGPGTRLLVL.

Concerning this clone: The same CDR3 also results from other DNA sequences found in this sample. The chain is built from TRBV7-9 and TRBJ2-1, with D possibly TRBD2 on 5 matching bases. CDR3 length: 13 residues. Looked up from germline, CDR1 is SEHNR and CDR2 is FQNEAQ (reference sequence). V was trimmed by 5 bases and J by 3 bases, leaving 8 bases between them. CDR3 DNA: TGTGCCAGCAGCCCCACTAGCTACAATGAGCAGTTCTTC. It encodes CASSPTSYNEQFF.

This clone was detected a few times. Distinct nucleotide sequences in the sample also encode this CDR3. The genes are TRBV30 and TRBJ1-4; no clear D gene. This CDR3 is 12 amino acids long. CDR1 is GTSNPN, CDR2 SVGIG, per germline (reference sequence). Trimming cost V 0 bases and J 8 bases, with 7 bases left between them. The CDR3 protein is CAWSVLGEKLFF. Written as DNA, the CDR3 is TGTGCCTGGAGTGTCCTGGGGGAAAAACTGTTTTTT.